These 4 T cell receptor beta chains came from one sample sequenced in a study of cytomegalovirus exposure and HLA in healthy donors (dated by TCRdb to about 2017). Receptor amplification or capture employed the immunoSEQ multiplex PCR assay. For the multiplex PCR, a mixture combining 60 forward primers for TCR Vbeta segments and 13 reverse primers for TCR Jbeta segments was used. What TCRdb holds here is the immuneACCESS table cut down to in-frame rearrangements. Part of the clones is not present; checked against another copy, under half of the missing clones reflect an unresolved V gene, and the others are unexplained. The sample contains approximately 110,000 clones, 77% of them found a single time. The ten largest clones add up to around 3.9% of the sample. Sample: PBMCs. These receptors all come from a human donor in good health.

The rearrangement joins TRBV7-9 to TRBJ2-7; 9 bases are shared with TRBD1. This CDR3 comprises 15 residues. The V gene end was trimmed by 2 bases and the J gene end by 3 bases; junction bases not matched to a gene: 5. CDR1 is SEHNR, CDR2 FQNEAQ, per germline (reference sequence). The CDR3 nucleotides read TGTGCCAGCAGCTTAAGGACAGGGGAGTACTACGAGCAGTACTTC. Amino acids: CASSLRTGEYYEQYF.

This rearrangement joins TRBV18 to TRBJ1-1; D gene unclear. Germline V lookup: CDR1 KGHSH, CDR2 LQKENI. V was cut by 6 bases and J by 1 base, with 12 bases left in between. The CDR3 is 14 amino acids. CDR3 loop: CASSPASGNTEAFF. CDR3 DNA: TGTGCCAGCTCCCCAGCGTCAGGGAACACTGAAGCTTTCTTT.

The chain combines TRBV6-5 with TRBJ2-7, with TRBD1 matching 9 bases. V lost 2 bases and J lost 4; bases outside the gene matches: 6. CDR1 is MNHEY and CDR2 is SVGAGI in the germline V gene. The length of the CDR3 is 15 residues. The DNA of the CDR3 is TGTGCCAGCAGTTACGCGGGACAGGGACTATACGAGCAGTACTTC. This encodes CASSYAGQGLYEQYF.

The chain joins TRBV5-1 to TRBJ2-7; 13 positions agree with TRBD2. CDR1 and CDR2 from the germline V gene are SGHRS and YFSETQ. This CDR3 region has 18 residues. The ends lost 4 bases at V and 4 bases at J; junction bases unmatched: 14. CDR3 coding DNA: TGCGCCAGCAGCGGAGCCGGGACTAGCGGGATCCGAGGGTACGAGCAGTACTTC. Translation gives CASSGAGTSGIRGYEQYF.